The rows below give T cell receptor beta chains drawn from one sample of a study of cytomegalovirus exposure and HLA in healthy donors. TCRdb keeps only in-frame clones here, not all; method: immunoSEQ multiplex PCR. The sample has about 170,000 clones, 73% seen once. Sequenced input: PBMCs. The source is a woman under 30 in good health and CMV-seropositive. Both conserved end residues are part of each CDR3. Fields, in order: CDR3 DNA, CDR3 protein, CDR3 length, clone size, V gene, D gene, J gene. The D gene is left open where the match is weak. Size values are once, few and many counts, or a class for expanded clones, and some rows have none.

CDR3nt: TGTGCCAGCAGCGTAGGCGGAACGGTAGAGCAGTTCTTC; CDR3aa: CASSVGGTVEQFF; len: 13; abundance: few; v_gene: TRBV9; d_gene: NA; j_gene: TRBJ2-1
CDR3nt: TGTGCCAGCAGGTATACAGGGCTCCCGGAAGCTCCTTTC; CDR3aa: CASRYTGLPEAPF; len: 13; abundance: NA; v_gene: TRBV2; d_gene: NA; j_gene: TRBJ1-2
CDR3nt: TGTGCCAGCAGCTTGACGGGACAGGTCTTCGATGGCTACACCTTC; CDR3aa: CASSLTGQVFDGYTF; len: 15; abundance: NA; v_gene: TRBV7-3; d_gene: TRBD1; j_gene: TRBJ1-2
CDR3nt: TGCAGTGCTGCCCCGGGGTATGAAGCTTTCTTT; CDR3aa: CSAAPGYEAFF; len: 11; abundance: NA; v_gene: TRBV20-1; d_gene: NA; j_gene: TRBJ1-1
CDR3nt: TGCGCCAGCAGCCTGTCAGTGGGCGACGGCAATCAGCCCCAGCATTTT; CDR3aa: CASSLSVGDGNQPQHF; len: 16; abundance: few; v_gene: TRBV4-3; d_gene: NA; j_gene: TRBJ1-5
CDR3nt: TGTGCCTGGAGCGCCAGGGGAGACGAGCAGTACTTC; CDR3aa: CAWSARGDEQYF; len: 12; abundance: NA; v_gene: TRBV30; d_gene: NA; j_gene: TRBJ2-7
CDR3nt: TGTGCCAGCAGACTCACGCCGGGGTACGAGCAGTACTTC; CDR3aa: CASRLTPGYEQYF; len: 13; abundance: NA; v_gene: TRBV7-9; d_gene: NA; j_gene: TRBJ2-7
CDR3nt: TGTGCCAGCAGTGAGACTAGCTACGAGCAGTACTTC; CDR3aa: CASSETSYEQYF; len: 12; abundance: NA; v_gene: TRBV7-2; d_gene: NA; j_gene: TRBJ2-7
CDR3nt: TGTGCCAGTAGTATGGGGGTCTGGACTAGCGGGGACAACTACAATGAGCAGTTCTTC; CDR3aa: CASSMGVWTSGDNYNEQFF; len: 19; abundance: NA; v_gene: TRBV19; d_gene: TRBD2; j_gene: TRBJ2-1
CDR3nt: TGTGCCAGCTTCCGGGGGGAGCTGTTTTTT; CDR3aa: CASFRGELFF; len: 10; abundance: NA; v_gene: TRBV25-1; d_gene: NA; j_gene: TRBJ2-2
CDR3nt: TGTGCTTTGTCAGGGGGAGAGACCCAGTACTTC; CDR3aa: CALSGGETQYF; len: 11; abundance: NA; v_gene: TRBV30; d_gene: TRBD1; j_gene: TRBJ2-5
CDR3nt: TGCGCCAGCAGCTTGGCCGGGGGGGCCCCAGATACGCAGTATTTT; CDR3aa: CASSLAGGAPDTQYF; len: 15; abundance: NA; v_gene: TRBV5-1; d_gene: TRBD2; j_gene: TRBJ2-3
CDR3nt: TGTGCCAGCAGCTTAGGGGTCAATCAGCCCCAGCATTTT; CDR3aa: CASSLGVNQPQHF; len: 13; abundance: NA; v_gene: TRBV5-4; d_gene: NA; j_gene: TRBJ1-5
CDR3nt: TGTGCCAGCAGCCGGGACAGGGGGCGTGAAACCTTC; CDR3aa: CASSRDRGRETF; len: 12; abundance: once; v_gene: TRBV6-5; d_gene: TRBD1; j_gene: TRBJ1-2
CDR3nt: TGTGCCAGCAGCGGGCTTTTAAGTGGAAACACCATATATTTT; CDR3aa: CASSGLLSGNTIYF; len: 14; abundance: few; v_gene: TRBV9; d_gene: NA; j_gene: TRBJ1-3
CDR3nt: TGTGCCAGCAGCCAAGAGAGCGGGGGGGCGAGTACGCAGTATTTT; CDR3aa: CASSQESGGASTQYF; len: 15; abundance: NA; v_gene: TRBV4-2; d_gene: TRBD2; j_gene: TRBJ2-3
CDR3nt: TGCGCCAGCAGCCAAGGGGAGGGACTACCCTACGAGCAGTACTTC; CDR3aa: CASSQGEGLPYEQYF; len: 15; abundance: NA; v_gene: TRBV4-3; d_gene: TRBD2; j_gene: TRBJ2-7
CDR3nt: TGTGCCAGCAGTTACTCCCAGGGATCGGACACCGGGGAGCTGTTTTTT; CDR3aa: CASSYSQGSDTGELFF; len: 16; abundance: NA; v_gene: TRBV6-5; d_gene: NA; j_gene: TRBJ2-2
CDR3nt: TGTGCCAGCAGCGTCGGGAACACGGCCGGGGAGCTGTTTTTT; CDR3aa: CASSVGNTAGELFF; len: 14; abundance: NA; v_gene: TRBV9; d_gene: NA; j_gene: TRBJ2-2
CDR3nt: TGTGCCTGGAGTGTAGGACAGGGTATCGATGAGCAGTTCTTC; CDR3aa: CAWSVGQGIDEQFF; len: 14; abundance: NA; v_gene: TRBV30; d_gene: TRBD1; j_gene: TRBJ2-1
CDR3nt: TGTGCCAGTAACACAGGGGAGGCTGGCTACACCTTC; CDR3aa: CASNTGEAGYTF; len: 12; abundance: NA; v_gene: TRBV19; d_gene: TRBD1; j_gene: TRBJ1-2
CDR3nt: TGTGCCAGCAGCTTACAGGGGAAAGCTGAAGCTTTCTTT; CDR3aa: CASSLQGKAEAFF; len: 13; abundance: NA; v_gene: TRBV7-2; d_gene: NA; j_gene: TRBJ1-1
CDR3nt: TGTGCCAGCAGGGGGACGGGAGGGAATCCGCAGTATTTT; CDR3aa: CASRGTGGNPQYF; len: 13; abundance: NA; v_gene: TRBV27; d_gene: TRBD2; j_gene: TRBJ2-3
CDR3nt: TGTGCCAGCAGCCACTCCAGACTAGCGGGGGCCTACAATGAGCAGTTCTTC; CDR3aa: CASSHSRLAGAYNEQFF; len: 17; abundance: once; v_gene: TRBV4-2; d_gene: TRBD2; j_gene: TRBJ2-1
CDR3nt: TGTGCCAGCAGCTTAGATGGGGCTGGGATATCCTTT; CDR3aa: CASSLDGAGISF; len: 12; abundance: few; v_gene: TRBV7-3; d_gene: NA; j_gene: TRBJ1-1
CDR3nt: TGTGCCAGCAGCCCTGCAAACAGAGCTAACTATGGCTACACCTTC; CDR3aa: CASSPANRANYGYTF; len: 15; abundance: NA; v_gene: TRBV6-1; d_gene: NA; j_gene: TRBJ1-2
CDR3nt: TGTGCCAGCAGTCCCAGAAGCGGCGACTACAATGAGCAGTTCTTC; CDR3aa: CASSPRSGDYNEQFF; len: 15; abundance: few; v_gene: TRBV6-4; d_gene: NA; j_gene: TRBJ2-1
CDR3nt: TGTGCCAGCAGCGAAACCCGGGACAGGGGGAGGACTGAAGCTTTCTTT; CDR3aa: CASSETRDRGRTEAFF; len: 16; abundance: few; v_gene: TRBV9; d_gene: TRBD1; j_gene: TRBJ1-1
CDR3nt: TGTGCCAGCAGCAAAGTAAAGGTGGAGGTTCCTACTGTTAATTCACCCCTCCACTTT; CDR3aa: CASSKVKVEVPTVNSPLHF; len: 19; abundance: NA; v_gene: TRBV21-1; d_gene: NA; j_gene: TRBJ1-6
CDR3nt: TGTGCCAGCAGCTTGGCCCGACTAGTCCGTGGCAATGAGCAGTTCTTC; CDR3aa: CASSLARLVRGNEQFF; len: 16; abundance: NA; v_gene: TRBV5-4; d_gene: NA; j_gene: TRBJ2-1
CDR3nt: TGCGCCAGCAGCCAAGTTTACCGCGGAGGGGATGGCTACACCTTC; CDR3aa: CASSQVYRGGDGYTF; len: 15; abundance: NA; v_gene: TRBV4-1; d_gene: NA; j_gene: TRBJ1-2
CDR3nt: TGTGCCAGCAGTTTAAGAGCGGGCAATGAGCAGTTCTTC; CDR3aa: CASSLRAGNEQFF; len: 13; abundance: once; v_gene: TRBV27; d_gene: NA; j_gene: TRBJ2-1